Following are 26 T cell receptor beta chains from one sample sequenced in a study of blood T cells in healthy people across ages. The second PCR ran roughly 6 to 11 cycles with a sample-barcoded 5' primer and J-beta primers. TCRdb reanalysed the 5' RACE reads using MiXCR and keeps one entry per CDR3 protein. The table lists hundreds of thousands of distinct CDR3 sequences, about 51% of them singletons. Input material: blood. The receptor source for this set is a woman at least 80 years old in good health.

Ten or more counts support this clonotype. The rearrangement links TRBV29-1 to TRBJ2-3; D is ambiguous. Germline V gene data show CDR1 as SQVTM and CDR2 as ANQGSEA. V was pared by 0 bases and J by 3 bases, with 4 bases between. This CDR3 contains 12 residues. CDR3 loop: CSVEEGTDTQYF. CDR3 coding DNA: TGCAGCGTTGAAGAGGGGACAGATACGCAGTATTTT.

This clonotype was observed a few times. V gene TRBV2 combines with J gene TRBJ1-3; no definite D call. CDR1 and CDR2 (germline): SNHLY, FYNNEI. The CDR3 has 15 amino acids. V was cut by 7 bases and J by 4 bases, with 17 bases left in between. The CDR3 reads CASKASPADGNTIYF. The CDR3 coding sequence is TGTGCCAGCAAGGCGTCCCCGGCGGACGGAAACACCATATATTTT.

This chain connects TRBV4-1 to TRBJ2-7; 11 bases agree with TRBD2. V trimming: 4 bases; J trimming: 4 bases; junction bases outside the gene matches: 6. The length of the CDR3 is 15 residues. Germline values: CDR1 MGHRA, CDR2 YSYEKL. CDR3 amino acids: CASSRTGTSGYEQYF. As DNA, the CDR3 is TGCGCCAGCAGCCGCACCGGGACTAGCGGTTACGAGCAGTACTTC.

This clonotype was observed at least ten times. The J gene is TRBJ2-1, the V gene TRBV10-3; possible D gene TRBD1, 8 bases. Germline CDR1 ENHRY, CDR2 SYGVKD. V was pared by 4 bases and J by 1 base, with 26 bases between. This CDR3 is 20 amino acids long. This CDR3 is CAISVRTGIERRGSYNEQFF. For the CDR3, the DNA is TGTGCCATCAGTGTGCGGACAGGGATCGAACGGCGGGGGTCCTACAATGAGCAGTTCTTC.

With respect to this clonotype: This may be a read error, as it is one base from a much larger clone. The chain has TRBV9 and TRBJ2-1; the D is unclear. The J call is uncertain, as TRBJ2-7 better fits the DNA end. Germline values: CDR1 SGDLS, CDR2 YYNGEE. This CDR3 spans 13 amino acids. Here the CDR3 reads CASSVAGYNEQYF. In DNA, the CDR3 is TGTGCCAGCAGCGTAGCTGGCTACAATGAGCAGTACTTC.

This CDR3 reads CSARRTGELFF. The CDR3 nucleotides read TGCAGTGCCAGGAGGACCGGGGAGCTGTTTTTT. The genes are TRBV20-1 and TRBJ2-2; maybe TRBD2 (5 bases). The CDR3 contains 11 residues. Per germline, CDR1 DFQATT and CDR2 SNEGSKA (reference sequence). V was clipped by 6 bases and J by 5 bases, with 7 bases between them.

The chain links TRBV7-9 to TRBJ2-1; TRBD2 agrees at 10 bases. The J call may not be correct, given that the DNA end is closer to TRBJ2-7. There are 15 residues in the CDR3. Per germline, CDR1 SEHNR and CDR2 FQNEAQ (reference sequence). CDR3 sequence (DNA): TGTGCCAGCAGCATAGGACTAGCGGACGTATACGAGCAGTACTTC. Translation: CASSIGLADVYEQYF.

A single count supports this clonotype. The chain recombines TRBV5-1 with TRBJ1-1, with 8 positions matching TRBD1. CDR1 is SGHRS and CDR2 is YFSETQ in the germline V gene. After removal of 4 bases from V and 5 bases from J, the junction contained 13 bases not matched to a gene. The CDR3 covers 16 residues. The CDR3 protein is CASSGQGEGVRTEAFF. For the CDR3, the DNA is TGCGCCAGCAGCGGACAGGGAGAGGGGGTGAGGACTGAAGCTTTCTTT.

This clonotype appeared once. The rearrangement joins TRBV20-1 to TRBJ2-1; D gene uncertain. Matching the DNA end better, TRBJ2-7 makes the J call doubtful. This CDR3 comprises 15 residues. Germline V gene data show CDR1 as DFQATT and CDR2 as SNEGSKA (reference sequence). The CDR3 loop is CSARSPSTAYNEQYF. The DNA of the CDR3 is TGCAGTGCTAGAAGTCCTTCGACCGCCTACAATGAGCAGTACTTC.

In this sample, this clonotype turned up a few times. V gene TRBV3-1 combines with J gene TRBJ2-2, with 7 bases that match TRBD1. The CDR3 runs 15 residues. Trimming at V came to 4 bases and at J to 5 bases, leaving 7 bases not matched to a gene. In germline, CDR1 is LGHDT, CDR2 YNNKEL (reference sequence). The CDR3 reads CASSPTGFRTGELFF. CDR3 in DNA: TGTGCCAGCAGCCCGACAGGGTTTCGAACCGGGGAGCTGTTTTTT.

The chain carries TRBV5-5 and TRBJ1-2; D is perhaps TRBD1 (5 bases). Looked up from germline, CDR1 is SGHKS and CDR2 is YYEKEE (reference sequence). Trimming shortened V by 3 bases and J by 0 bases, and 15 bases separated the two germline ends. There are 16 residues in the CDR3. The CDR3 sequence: CASSSRDQAANYGYTF. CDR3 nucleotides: TGTGCCAGCAGCTCAAGGGACCAGGCGGCTAACTATGGCTACACCTTC.

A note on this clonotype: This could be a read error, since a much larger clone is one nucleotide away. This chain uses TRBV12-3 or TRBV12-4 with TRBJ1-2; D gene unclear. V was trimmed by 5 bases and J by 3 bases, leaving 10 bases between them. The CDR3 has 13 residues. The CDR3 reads CASSADIHYGYTF. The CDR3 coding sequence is TGTGCCAGCAGTGCTGACATACACTATGGCTACACCTTC.

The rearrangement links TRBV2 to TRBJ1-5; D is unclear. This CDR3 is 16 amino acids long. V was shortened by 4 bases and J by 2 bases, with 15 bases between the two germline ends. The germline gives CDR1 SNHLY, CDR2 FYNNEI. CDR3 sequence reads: CASSASAHPGNQPQHF. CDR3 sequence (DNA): TGTGCCAGCAGTGCCAGCGCCCATCCGGGCAATCAGCCCCAGCATTTT.

CDR3 bases: TGTGCCAGCTCACCAGGGACAGGGAATAGCAATCAGCCCCAGCATTTT. Amino acid sequence: CASSPGTGNSNQPQHF. V usage is TRBV18 and J usage is TRBJ1-5; 9 positions agree with TRBD1. This CDR3 has 16 amino acids. The V segment lost 2 bases and the J segment 0 bases; nucleotides outside the gene matches: 2. Germline CDR1 and CDR2: KGHSH and LQKENI.

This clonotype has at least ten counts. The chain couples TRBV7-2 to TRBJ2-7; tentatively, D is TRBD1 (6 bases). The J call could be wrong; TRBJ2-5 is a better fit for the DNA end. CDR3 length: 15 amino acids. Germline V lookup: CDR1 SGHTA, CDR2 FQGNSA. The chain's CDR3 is CASSSPTGLWRTQYF. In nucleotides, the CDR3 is TGTGCCAGCAGCTCACCCACAGGGCTGTGGAGGACCCAGTACTTC.

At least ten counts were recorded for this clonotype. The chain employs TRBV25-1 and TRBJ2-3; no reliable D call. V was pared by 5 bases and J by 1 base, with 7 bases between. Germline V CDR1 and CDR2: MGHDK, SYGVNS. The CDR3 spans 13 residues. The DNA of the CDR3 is TGTGCCAGCAGTAAGGACCGCACAGATACGCAGTATTTT. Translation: CASSKDRTDTQYF.

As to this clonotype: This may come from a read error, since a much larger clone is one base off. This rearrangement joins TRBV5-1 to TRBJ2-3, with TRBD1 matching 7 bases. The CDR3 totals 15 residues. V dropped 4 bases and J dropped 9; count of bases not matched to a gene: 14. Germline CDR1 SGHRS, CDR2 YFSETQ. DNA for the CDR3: TGCGCCAGCAGCCCCACAAGCTTCCCGGGACAGACGCAGTATTTT. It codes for CASSPTSFPGQTQYF.

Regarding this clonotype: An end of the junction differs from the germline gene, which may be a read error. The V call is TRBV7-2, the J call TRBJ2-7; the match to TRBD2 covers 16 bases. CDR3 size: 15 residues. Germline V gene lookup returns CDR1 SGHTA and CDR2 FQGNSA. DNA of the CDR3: TGTGCCACCAGCCTGGGACTAGCGGGAGGGAATGAGCAGTACTTC. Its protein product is CATSLGLAGGNEQYF.

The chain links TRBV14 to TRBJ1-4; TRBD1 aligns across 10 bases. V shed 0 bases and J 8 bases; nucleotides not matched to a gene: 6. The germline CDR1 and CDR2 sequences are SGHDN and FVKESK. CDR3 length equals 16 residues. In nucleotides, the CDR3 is TGTGCCAGCAGCCAAGAAAAGGGACAGGGGACCGAAAAACTGTTTTTT. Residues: CASSQEKGQGTEKLFF.

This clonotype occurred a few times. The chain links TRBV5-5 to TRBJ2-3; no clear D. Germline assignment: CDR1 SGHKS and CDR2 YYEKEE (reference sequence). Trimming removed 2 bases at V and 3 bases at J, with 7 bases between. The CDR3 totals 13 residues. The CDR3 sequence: CASSFDITDTQYF. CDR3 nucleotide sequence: TGTGCCAGCAGCTTCGATATTACAGATACGCAGTATTTT.

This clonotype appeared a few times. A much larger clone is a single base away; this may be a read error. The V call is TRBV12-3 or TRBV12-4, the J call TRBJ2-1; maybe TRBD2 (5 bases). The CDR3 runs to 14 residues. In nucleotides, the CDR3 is TGTGCCAGCAGTGTAGCGATTAAAGTGAGTGAGCAGTTCTTC. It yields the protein CASSVAIKVSEQFF.

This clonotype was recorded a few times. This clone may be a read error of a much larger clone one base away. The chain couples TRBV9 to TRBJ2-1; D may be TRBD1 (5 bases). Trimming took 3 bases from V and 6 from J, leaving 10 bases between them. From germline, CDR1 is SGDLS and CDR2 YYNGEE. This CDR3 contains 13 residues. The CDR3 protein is CASSGDDSNEQFF. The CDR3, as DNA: TGTGCCAGCAGCGGAGATGACAGCAATGAGCAGTTCTTC.

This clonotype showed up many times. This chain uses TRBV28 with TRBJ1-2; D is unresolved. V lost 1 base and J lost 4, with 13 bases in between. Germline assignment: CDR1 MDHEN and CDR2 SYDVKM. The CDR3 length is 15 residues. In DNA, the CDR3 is TGTGCCAGCAGTTTATACCCAGGCCTGACCTATGGCTACACCTTC. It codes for CASSLYPGLTYGYTF.

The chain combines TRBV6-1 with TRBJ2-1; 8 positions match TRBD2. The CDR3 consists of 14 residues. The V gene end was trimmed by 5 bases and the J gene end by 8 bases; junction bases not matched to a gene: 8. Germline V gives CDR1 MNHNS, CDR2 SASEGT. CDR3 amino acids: CASSRAGGRDEQFF. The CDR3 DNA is TGTGCCAGCAGTCGTGCGGGGGGCCGCGATGAGCAGTTCTTC.

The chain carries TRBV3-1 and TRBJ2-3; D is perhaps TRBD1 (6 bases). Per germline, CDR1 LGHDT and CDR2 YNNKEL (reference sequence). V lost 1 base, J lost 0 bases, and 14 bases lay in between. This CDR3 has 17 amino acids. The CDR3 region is CASSQGGLAGSTDTQYF. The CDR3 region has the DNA TGTGCCAGCAGCCAAGGGGGGCTAGCCGGTAGCACAGATACGCAGTATTTT.

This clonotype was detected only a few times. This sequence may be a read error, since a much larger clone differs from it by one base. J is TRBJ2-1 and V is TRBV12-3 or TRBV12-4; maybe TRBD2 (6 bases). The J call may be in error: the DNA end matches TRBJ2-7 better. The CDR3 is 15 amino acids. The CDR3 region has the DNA TGTGCCAGCAGTCTGTCCGGGACTGCGGTTGGGGAGCAGTACTTC. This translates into CASSLSGTAVGEQYF.